This T cell receptor (beta chain) is drawn from a study of blood T cell repertoires in COVID-19. The overall study: COVID-19 samples, acute and convalescent, were from the United States, Italy and Spain.

This clone was recorded only once. TCRdb keeps only in-frame clones here, not all; method: immunoSEQ multiplex PCR. Among some 280,000 clones listed, 89% were seen once. Sequenced sample: peripheral blood. This receptor was obtained from a woman aged 55-69 years with acute or convalescent COVID-19.

Here the CDR3 DNA reads TGTGCCAGCAGTTTAAGCGGAACCCGCCCCTACGAGCAGTACTTC. Translation gives CASSLSGTRPYEQYF. The chain links TRBV28 to TRBJ2-7; possibly TRBD2 for D (5 bases). Trimming pared 2 bases from V and 2 bases from J, leaving 13 bases between. This CDR3 spans 15 amino acids. CDR1 MDHEN and CDR2 SYDVKM come from the germline V gene.